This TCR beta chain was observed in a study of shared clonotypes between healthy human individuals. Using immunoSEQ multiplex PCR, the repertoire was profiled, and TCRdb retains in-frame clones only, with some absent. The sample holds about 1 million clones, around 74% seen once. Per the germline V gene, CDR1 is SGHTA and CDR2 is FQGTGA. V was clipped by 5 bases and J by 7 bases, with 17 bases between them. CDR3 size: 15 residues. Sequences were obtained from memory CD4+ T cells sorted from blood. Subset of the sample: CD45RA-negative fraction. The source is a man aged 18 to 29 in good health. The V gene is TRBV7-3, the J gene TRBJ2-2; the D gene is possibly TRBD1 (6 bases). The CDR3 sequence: CASSTFGLGGGELFF. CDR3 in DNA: TGTGCCAGCAGCACCTTCGGGCTAGGGGGCGGGGAGCTGTTTTTT.